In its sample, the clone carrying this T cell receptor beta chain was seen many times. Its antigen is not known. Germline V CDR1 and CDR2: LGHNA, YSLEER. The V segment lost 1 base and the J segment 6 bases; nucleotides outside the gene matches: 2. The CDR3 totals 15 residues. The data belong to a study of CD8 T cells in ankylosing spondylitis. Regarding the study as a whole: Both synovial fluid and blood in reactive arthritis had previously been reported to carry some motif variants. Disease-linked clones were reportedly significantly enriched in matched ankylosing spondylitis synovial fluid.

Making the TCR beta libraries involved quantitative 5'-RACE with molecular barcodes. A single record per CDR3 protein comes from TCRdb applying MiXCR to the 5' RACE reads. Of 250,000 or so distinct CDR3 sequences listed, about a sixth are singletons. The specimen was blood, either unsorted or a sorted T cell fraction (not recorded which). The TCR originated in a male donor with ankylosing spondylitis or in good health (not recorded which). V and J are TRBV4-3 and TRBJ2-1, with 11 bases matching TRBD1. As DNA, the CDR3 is TGCGCCAGCAGCCAAGGGACAGGGGGCGTCAATGAGCAGTTCTTC. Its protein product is CASSQGTGGVNEQFF.